These 10 T cell receptor beta chains were all obtained from the same sample, sequenced in a study of OX40 agonist ivuxolimab in advanced cancers. Here immunoSEQ multiplex PCR was the method, and the copy in TCRdb shows in-frame clones only, minus some. The sample lists around 46,000 clones, around 89% occurring once. The sample consisted of CD4+ or CD8+ T cells sorted from blood, taken in a trial of the OX40 agonist ivuxolimab. The origin of the receptors is an adult with an advanced solid tumor such as melanoma, head and neck, liver or kidney cancer.

This clone appeared once. The J gene is TRBJ2-1, the V gene TRBV11-3; D is possibly TRBD2 (6 bases). V was cut by 5 bases and J by 12 bases, with 17 bases left in between. CDR3 size: 13 residues. Germline V gene lookup returns CDR1 SGHNT and CDR2 YENEEA. CDR3 DNA sequence: TGTGCCAGCAGCCGCATCGCGCGGGAACGGCAGTTCTTC. Amino acids: CASSRIARERQFF.

This chain links TRBV7-9 with TRBJ1-2; 10 nucleotides align to TRBD1. The CDR3 covers 14 residues. Trimming at V came to 3 bases and at J to 4 bases, leaving 2 bases not matched to a gene. Germline V gene data show CDR1 as SEHNR and CDR2 as FQNEAQ (reference sequence). CDR3 region: CASSLGTGAYGYTF. As DNA, the CDR3 is TGTGCCAGCAGCTTGGGGACAGGGGCCTATGGCTACACCTTC.

The chain joins TRBV30 to TRBJ1-5, with 7 bases identical to TRBD1. The CDR3 totals 19 residues. J gave up 0 bases and V 1 base, and 15 bases lay outside the gene matches. The V gene's germline CDR1 is GTSNPN and CDR2 SVGIG (reference sequence). The chain's CDR3 is CAWSELQGQAGNSNQPQHF. As DNA, the CDR3 is TGTGCCTGGAGTGAGCTACAAGGACAGGCGGGTAATAGCAATCAGCCCCAGCATTTT.

The chain joins TRBV4-2 to TRBJ2-4, with a weak D call TRBD2 (5 bases). CDR1 and CDR2 (germline): LGHNA, YNFKEQ. V was shortened by 0 bases and J by 11 bases, with 8 bases between the two germline ends. The CDR3 runs 12 residues. Here the CDR3 DNA reads TGTGCCAGCAGCCAAGAAGCGGATCTTCAGTACTTC. Amino acids: CASSQEADLQYF.

This chain uses TRBV9 with TRBJ1-2; D remains ambiguous. CDR1 is SGDLS and CDR2 is YYNGEE in the germline V gene. Trimming shortened V by 0 bases and J by 5 bases, and 8 bases separated the two germline ends. This CDR3 is 13 amino acids long. The CDR3 region has the DNA TGTGCCAGCAGCGTAGAATCGACTTATGGCTACACCTTC. Translating it yields CASSVESTYGYTF.

The chain couples TRBV30 to TRBJ1-4; TRBD1 matches 8 bases. The CDR3 is 15 residues long. The trim removed 1 base at V and 8 bases at J, leaving 9 bases unmatched. Germline CDR1 GTSNPN, CDR2 SVGIG (reference sequence). CDR3 sequence reads: CAWSAQGAGIEKLFF. The CDR3 coding sequence is TGTGCCTGGAGTGCTCAGGGGGCGGGAATAGAAAAACTGTTTTTT.

The rearrangement uses TRBV18 and TRBJ1-2; tentative D call: TRBD1 (6 bases). This CDR3 is 12 amino acids long. Trimming left V 10 bases short and J 4 bases short, with 13 bases between. CDR1 is KGHSH and CDR2 is LQKENI in the germline V gene. The CDR3 coding sequence is TGTGCCACCTACTTACAGGGCTATGGCTACACCTTC. Its translation is CATYLQGYGYTF. The full variable domain, completed using reference TRBV18 and TRBJ1-2, is NAGVMQNPRHLVRRRGQEARLRCSPMKGHSHVYWYRQLPEEGLKFMVYLQKENIIDESGMPKERFSAEFPKEGPSILRIQQVVRGDSAAYFCATYLQGYGYTFGSGTRLTVV.

Only a few counts were recorded for this clone. V and J are TRBV6-4 and TRBJ2-1; D may be TRBD1 or TRBD2 (6 bases each). Germline lookup yields CDR1 MRHNA and CDR2 SNTAGT. The CDR3 sequence is 14 residues long. The ends were cut back, 4 bases at V and 8 bases at J, with 15 bases in the middle. This chain's CDR3 is CASSGGLEGDEQFF. The DNA of the CDR3 is TGTGCCAGCAGTGGGGGACTCGAGGGGGATGAGCAGTTCTTC.

The V gene is TRBV25-1, the J gene TRBJ1-1; D unresolved. The V gene lost 1 base and the J gene lost 5 bases, with 8 bases spanning the gap. The CDR3 covers 13 residues. Germline CDR1 and CDR2: MGHDK and SYGVNS. CDR3 residues: CASSEWRDTEAFF. The CDR3 DNA is TGTGCCAGCAGTGAATGGAGAGATACTGAAGCTTTCTTT. The variable domain in full, with the rest retrieved from reference TRBV25-1 and TRBJ1-1, is EADIYQTPRYLVIGTGKKITLECSQTMGHDKMYWYQQDPGMELHLIHYSYGVNSTEKGDLSSESTVSRIRTEHFPLTLESARPSHTSQYLCASSEWRDTEAFFGQGTRLTVV.

The chain carries TRBV27 and TRBJ1-2, with D possibly TRBD1 on 5 matching bases. The germline V and J ends were trimmed by 4 bases and 4 bases, with 25 bases remaining between them. Germline V gives CDR1 MNHEY, CDR2 SMNVEV (reference sequence). The CDR3 is 18 residues long. In DNA, the CDR3 is TGTGCCAGCAGTTCTGAATTAGGGGTAGGGGCTCGGATCTATGGCTACACCTTC. Translated, it gives CASSSELGVGARIYGYTF.